This TCR beta chain was recovered during a study of cytomegalovirus exposure and HLA in healthy donors. This CDR3 contains 14 residues. CDR1 MNHNS and CDR2 SASEGT come from the germline V gene. V dropped 2 bases and J dropped 8; count of bases not matched to a gene: 7. The study ran its PCR with 60 Vbeta and 13 Jbeta primers. Original handling: As a later analysis found, there were 70 million to 90 million unique TCR beta chains, of which approximately 10 million were shared. Using immunoSEQ multiplex PCR, the repertoire was profiled, and TCRdb retains in-frame clones only, with some absent. The DNA was the basis for D and trimming; V, J and clone size are from that table. The top ten clones hold roughly 0.45% of a sample with 200,000 to 250,000 clones, roughly 78% of them seen once.

Specimen: PBMCs. The sequence derives from a boy younger than 18 in good health and CMV-seronegative. This rearrangement joins TRBV6-1 to TRBJ1-1; 8 nucleotides agree with TRBD1. The CDR3 region is CASSEQQGGREAFF. CDR3 bases: TGTGCCAGCAGTGAACAACAGGGGGGGAGAGAAGCTTTCTTT.